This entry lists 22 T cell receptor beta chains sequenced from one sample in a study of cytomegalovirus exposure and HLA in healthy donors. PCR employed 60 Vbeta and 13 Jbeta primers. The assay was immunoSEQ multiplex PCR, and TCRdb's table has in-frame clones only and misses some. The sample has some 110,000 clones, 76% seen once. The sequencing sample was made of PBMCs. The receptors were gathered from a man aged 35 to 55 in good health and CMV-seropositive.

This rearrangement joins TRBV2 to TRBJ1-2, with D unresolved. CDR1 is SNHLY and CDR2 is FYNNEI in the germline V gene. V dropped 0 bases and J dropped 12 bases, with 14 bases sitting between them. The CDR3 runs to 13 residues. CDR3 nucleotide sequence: TGTGCCAGCAGTGAAGCGAAGACAACCGCTCACACCTTC. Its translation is CASSEAKTTAHTF.

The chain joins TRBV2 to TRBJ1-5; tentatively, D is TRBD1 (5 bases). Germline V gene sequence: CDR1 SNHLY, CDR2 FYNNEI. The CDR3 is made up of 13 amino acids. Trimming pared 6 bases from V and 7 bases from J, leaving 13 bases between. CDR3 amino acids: CASSQQEGQPQHF. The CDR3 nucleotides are TGTGCCAGCAGCCAACAGGAGGGGCAGCCCCAGCATTTT.

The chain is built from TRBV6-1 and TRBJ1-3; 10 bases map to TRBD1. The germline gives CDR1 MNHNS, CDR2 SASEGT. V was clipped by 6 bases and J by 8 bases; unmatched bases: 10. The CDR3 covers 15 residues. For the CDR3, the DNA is TGTGCCAGCAGCAGACAGGGGGCAACGATGGACACCATATATTTT. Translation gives CASSRQGATMDTIYF.

The CDR3 DNA follows: TGTGCCAGCAGCCCCCGGGTACAGGGTCCCCACGAGCAGTACTTC. Translation: CASSPRVQGPHEQYF. The V gene is TRBV7-2, the J gene TRBJ2-7, with D perhaps TRBD1 (6 bases). CDR3 size: 15 residues. Trimming removed 5 bases from V and 5 bases from J, with 19 bases in between. The germline CDR1 and CDR2 sequences are SGHTA and FQGNSA.

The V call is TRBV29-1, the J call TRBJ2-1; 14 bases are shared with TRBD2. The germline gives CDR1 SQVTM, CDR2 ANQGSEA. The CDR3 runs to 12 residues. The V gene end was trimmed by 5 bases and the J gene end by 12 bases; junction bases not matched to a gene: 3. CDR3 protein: CSVQTSGGGQFF. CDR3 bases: TGCAGCGTTCAGACTAGCGGGGGGGGGCAGTTCTTC.

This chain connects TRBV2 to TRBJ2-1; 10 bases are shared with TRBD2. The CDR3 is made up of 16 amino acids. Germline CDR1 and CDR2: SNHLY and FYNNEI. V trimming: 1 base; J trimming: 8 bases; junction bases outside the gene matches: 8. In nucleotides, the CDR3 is TGTGCCAGCAGTGAAGAACTAGCGGGAACAGGGGATGAGCAGTTCTTC. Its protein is CASSEELAGTGDEQFF. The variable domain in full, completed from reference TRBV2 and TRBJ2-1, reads EPEVTQTPSHQVTQMGQEVILRCVPISNHLYFYWYRQILGQKVEFLVSFYNNEISEKSEIFDDQFSVERPDGSNFTLKIRSTKLEDSAMYFCASSEELAGTGDEQFFGPGTRLTVL.

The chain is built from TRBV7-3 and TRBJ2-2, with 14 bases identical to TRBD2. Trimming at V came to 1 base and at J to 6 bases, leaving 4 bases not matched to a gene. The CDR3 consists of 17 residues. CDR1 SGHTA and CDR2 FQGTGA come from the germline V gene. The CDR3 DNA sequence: TGTGCCAGCAGCTTAAGACCGACTAGCGGGGGGGCCGGGGAGCTGTTTTTT. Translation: CASSLRPTSGGAGELFF.

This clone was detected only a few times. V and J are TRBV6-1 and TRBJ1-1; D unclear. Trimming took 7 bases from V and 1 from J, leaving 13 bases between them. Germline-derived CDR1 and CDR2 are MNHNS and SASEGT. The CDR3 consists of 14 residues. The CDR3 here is CASTPTSRNTEAFF. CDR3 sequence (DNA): TGTGCCAGCACCCCAACATCTCGGAACACTGAAGCTTTCTTT.

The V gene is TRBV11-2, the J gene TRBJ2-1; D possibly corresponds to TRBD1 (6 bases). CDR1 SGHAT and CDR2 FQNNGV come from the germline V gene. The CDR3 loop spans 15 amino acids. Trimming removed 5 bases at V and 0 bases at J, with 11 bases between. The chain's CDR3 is CASSKDSSSYNEQFF. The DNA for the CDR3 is TGTGCCAGCAGCAAGGACAGCAGCTCCTACAATGAGCAGTTCTTC.

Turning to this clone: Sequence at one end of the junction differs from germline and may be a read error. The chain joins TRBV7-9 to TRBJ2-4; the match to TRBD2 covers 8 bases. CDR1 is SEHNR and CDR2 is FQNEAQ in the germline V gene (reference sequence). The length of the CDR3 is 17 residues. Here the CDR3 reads CSSSDTSGGEAKNIQYF. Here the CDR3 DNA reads TGTTCCAGCAGCGACACTAGCGGTGGGGAGGCCAAAAACATTCAGTACTTC.

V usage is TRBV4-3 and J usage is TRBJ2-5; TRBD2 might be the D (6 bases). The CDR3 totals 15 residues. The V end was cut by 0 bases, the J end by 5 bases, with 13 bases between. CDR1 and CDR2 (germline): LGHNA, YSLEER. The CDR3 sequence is CASSQDWGVGETQYF. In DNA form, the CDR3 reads TGCGCCAGCAGCCAAGATTGGGGGGTTGGGGAGACCCAGTACTTC.

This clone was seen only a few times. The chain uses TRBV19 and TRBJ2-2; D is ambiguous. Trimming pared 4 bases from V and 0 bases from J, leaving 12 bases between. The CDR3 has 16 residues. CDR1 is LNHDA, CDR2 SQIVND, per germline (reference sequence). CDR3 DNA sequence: TGTGCCAGTAGTAATATCTACTTGTCGAACACCGGGGAGCTGTTTTTT. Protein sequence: CASSNIYLSNTGELFF.

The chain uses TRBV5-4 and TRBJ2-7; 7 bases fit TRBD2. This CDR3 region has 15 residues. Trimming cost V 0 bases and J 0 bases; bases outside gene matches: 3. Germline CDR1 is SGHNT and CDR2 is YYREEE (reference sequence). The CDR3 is CASSLVGEGSYEQYF. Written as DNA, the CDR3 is TGTGCCAGCAGCTTGGTGGGGGAGGGCTCCTACGAGCAGTACTTC.

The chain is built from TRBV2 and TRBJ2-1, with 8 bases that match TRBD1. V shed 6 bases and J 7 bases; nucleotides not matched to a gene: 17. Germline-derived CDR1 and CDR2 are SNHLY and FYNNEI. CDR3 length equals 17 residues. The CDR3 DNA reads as TGTGCCAGCAGGCCCAGGACAGGGCGCGATAAGACAAATGAGCAGTTCTTC. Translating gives CASRPRTGRDKTNEQFF.

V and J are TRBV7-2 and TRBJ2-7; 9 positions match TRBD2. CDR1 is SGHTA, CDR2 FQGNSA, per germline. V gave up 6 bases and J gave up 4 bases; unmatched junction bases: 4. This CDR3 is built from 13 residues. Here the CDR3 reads CASSSGGGYEQYF. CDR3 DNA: TGTGCCAGCAGTAGCGGGGGAGGTTACGAGCAGTACTTC.

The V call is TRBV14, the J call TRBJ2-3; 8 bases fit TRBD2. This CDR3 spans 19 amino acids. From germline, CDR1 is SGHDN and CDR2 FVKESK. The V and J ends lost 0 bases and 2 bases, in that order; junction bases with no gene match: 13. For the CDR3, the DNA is TGTGCCAGCAGCCAAGATACCCGGTCCGTAGCGGGGCCCACAGATACGCAGTATTTT. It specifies CASSQDTRSVAGPTDTQYF.

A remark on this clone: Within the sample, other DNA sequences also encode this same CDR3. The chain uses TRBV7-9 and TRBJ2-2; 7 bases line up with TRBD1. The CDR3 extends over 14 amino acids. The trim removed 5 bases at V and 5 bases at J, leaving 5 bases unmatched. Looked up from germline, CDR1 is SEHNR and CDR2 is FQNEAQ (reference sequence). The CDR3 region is CASSLRQGTGELFF. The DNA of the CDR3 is TGTGCCAGCAGCCTCCGACAGGGAACCGGGGAGCTGTTTTTT. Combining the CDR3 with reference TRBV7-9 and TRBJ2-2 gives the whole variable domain DTGVSQNPRHKITKRGQNVTFRCDPISEHNRLYWYRQTLGQGPEFLTYFQNEAQLEKSRLLSDRFSAERPKGSFSTLEIQRTEQGDSAMYLCASSLRQGTGELFFGEGSRLTVL.

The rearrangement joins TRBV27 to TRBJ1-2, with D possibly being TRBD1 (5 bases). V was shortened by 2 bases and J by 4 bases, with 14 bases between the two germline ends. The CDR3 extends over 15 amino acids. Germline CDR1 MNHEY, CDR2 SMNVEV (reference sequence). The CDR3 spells CASSLAPGSSYGYTF. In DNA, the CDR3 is TGTGCCAGCAGTTTAGCTCCAGGGTCGTCCTATGGCTACACCTTC.

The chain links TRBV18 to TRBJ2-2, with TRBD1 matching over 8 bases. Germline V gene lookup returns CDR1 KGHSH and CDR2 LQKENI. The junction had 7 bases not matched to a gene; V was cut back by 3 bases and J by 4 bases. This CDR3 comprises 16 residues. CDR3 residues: CASSPRQGIGTGELFF. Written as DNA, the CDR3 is TGTGCCAGCTCACCGCGACAGGGGATAGGCACCGGGGAGCTGTTTTTT.

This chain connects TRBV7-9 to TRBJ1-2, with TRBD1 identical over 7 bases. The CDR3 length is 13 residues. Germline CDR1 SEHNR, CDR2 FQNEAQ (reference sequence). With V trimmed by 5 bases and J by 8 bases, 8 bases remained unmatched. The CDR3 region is CASSPDRAEGYTF. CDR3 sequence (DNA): TGTGCCAGCAGCCCAGACAGGGCGGAGGGCTACACCTTC.

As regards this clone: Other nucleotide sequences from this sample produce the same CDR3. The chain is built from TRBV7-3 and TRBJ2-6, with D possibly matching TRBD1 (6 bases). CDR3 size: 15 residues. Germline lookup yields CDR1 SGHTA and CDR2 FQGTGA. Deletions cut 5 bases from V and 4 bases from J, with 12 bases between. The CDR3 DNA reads TGTGCCAGCAGCCTACAGGGTCCAGGGGCCAACGTCCTGACTTTC. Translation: CASSLQGPGANVLTF.

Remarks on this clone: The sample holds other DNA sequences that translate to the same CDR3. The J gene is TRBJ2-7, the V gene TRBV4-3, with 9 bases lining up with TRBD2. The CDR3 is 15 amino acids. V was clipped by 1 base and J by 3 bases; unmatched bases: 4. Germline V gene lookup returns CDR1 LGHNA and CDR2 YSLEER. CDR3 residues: CASSQGLAGDYEQYF. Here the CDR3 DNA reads TGCGCCAGCAGCCAAGGGTTAGCGGGGGACTACGAGCAGTACTTC.